Following are 13 T cell receptor beta chains from one sample sequenced in a study of immune evolution from preneoplasia to lung adenocarcinoma. Generated by immunoSEQ multiplex PCR, the TCRdb table keeps only in-frame clones and is missing some. Altogether about 2,500 clones are present, around 80% being singletons, with the ten largest covering about 5%. The sequencing input was FFPE invasive lung adenocarcinoma tissue. The origin of the receptors is a person aged 65 to 85 with invasive lung adenocarcinoma.

CDR3 DNA: TGTGCCAGCAGCGGGGAGCTCGACGAGCAGTACTTC. Protein sequence: CASSGELDEQYF. V usage is TRBV7-6 and J usage is TRBJ2-7, with D tentatively TRBD2 (5 bases). This CDR3 contains 12 residues. Germline CDR1 is SGHVS and CDR2 is FNYEAQ. V was shortened by 5 bases and J by 5 bases, with 10 bases between the two germline ends.

This chain joins TRBV7-6 and TRBJ2-2, with a weak D call TRBD1 (7 bases). The CDR3 contains 14 residues. Germline CDR1 and CDR2: SGHVS and FNYEAQ. Trimming left V 5 bases short and J 6 bases short, with 13 bases between. The CDR3 sequence: CASSRRGRAGELFF. CDR3 nucleotides: TGTGCCAGCAGCAGGAGGGGGCGAGCCGGGGAGCTGTTTTTT.

On this clone itself: One end of the junction varies from germline; a read error may be responsible. Other DNA sequences from this sample encode an identical CDR3 as well. The chain employs TRBV7-9 and TRBJ2-7; TRBD2 matches 11 bases. The CDR3 runs to 14 residues. Germline V gives CDR1 SEHNR, CDR2 FQNEAQ (reference sequence). The CDR3 sequence is CASSEGLAAYEQYF. The CDR3 region has the DNA TGTGCCAGCAGCGAGGGACTAGCGGCCTACGAGCAGTACTTT.

The rearrangement uses TRBV5-6 and TRBJ1-5, with 8 positions matching TRBD1. CDR1 is SGHDT and CDR2 is YYEEEE in the germline V gene. J gave up 7 bases and V 4 bases, and 7 bases lay outside the gene matches. The CDR3 is 14 residues long. The CDR3 sequence is CASSHRDRNQPQHF. DNA for the CDR3: TGTGCCAGCAGCCACAGGGACAGGAACCAGCCCCAGCATTTT.

This sequence joins TRBV9 and TRBJ2-7, with TRBD1 identical over 8 bases. CDR3 size: 14 residues. Germline V gene sequence: CDR1 SGDLS, CDR2 YYNGEE. The V and J ends lost 3 bases and 2 bases, in that order; junction bases with no gene match: 4. The CDR3 DNA reads as TGTGCCAGCAGCGCCAGGACAGGGACCTACGAGCAGTACTTC. Protein sequence: CASSARTGTYEQYF.

The chain combines TRBV7-2 with TRBJ2-7; no clear D gene. V was pared by 5 bases and J by 2 bases, with 7 bases between. This CDR3 has 12 amino acids. Germline lookup yields CDR1 SGHTA and CDR2 FQGNSA. In nucleotides, the CDR3 is TGTGCCAGCAGCCCCCGCCCCTACGAGCAGTACTTC. Its protein product is CASSPRPYEQYF.

This clone was seen only once. The chain recombines TRBV5-6 with TRBJ1-1; D is unresolved. This CDR3 region has 12 residues. Trimming removed 4 bases from V and 0 bases from J, with 4 bases in between. Germline V gene sequence: CDR1 SGHDT, CDR2 YYEEEE. DNA for the CDR3: TGTGCCAGCAGCATCATGAACACTGAAGCTTTCTTT. As protein: CASSIMNTEAFF.

This chain uses TRBV28 with TRBJ1-4; 7 bases match TRBD1. From germline, CDR1 is MDHEN and CDR2 SYDVKM. The CDR3 length is 12 residues. Germline trimming cut 6 bases from V and 5 bases from J; bases unmatched to any gene: 0. In DNA, the CDR3 is TGTGCCAGCAGACAGGGGAATGAAAAACTGTTTTTT. Its protein is CASRQGNEKLFF. The full variable domain, rest sourced from reference TRBV28 and TRBJ1-4, is DVKVTQSSRYLVKRTGEKVFLECVQDMDHENMFWYRQDPGLGLRLIYFSYDVKMKEKGDIPEGYSVSREKKERFSLILESASTNQTSMYLCASRQGNEKLFFGSGTQLSVL.

This CDR3 is CASSPTRQWTGELFF. CDR3 DNA sequence: TGTGCCAGCAGTCCGACGCGGCAGTGGACCGGGGAGCTGTTTTTT. The chain carries TRBV7-2 and TRBJ2-2; no reliable D call. The ends were cut back, 6 bases at V and 5 bases at J, with 16 bases in the middle. This CDR3 comprises 15 residues. From germline, CDR1 is SGHTA and CDR2 FQGNSA.

J is TRBJ1-2 and V is TRBV7-2, with TRBD1 matching over 7 bases. Germline V gene data show CDR1 as SGHTA and CDR2 as FQGNSA. The CDR3 covers 17 residues. V trimming: 1 base; J trimming: 3 bases; junction bases outside the gene matches: 11. The chain's CDR3 is CASSLGNRGYQDYGYTF. The CDR3 DNA sequence: TGTGCCAGCAGCTTAGGCAACAGGGGATATCAGGACTATGGCTACACCTTC.

The rearrangement links TRBV19 to TRBJ1-3; a possible D gene is TRBD1 (5 bases). This CDR3 region has 17 residues. CDR1 and CDR2 (germline): LNHDA, SQIVND (reference sequence). CDR3 in amino acids: CVLVSKPGRLSGNTIYF. The CDR3, as DNA: TGTGTTCTAGTCTCCAAGCCGGGACGCCTCTCTGGAAACACCATATATTTT. Combining the CDR3 with reference TRBV19 and TRBJ1-3 gives the whole variable domain DGGITQSPKYLFRKEGQNVTLSCEQNLNHDAMYWYRQDPGQGLRLIYYSQIVNDFQKGDIAEGYSVSREKKESFPLTVTSAQKNPTAFYLCVLVSKPGRLSGNTIYFGEGSWLTVV.

The chain links TRBV6-1 to TRBJ2-4; 7 nucleotides match TRBD1. The CDR3 covers 15 residues. Germline CDR1 reads MNHNS; CDR2 reads SASEGT. Trimming took 5 bases from V and 0 from J; bases not matched to a gene: 4. CDR3 in amino acids: CASSTQGIAKNIQYF. CDR3 nucleotides: TGTGCCAGCAGTACACAGGGGATAGCCAAAAACATTCAGTACTTC.

DNA for the CDR3: TGTGCCAGCAGCTTAGAGTTTCGGGACGGTCTTCTCGAGCAGTACTTC. Amino acid sequence: CASSLEFRDGLLEQYF. The V gene is TRBV11-3, the J gene TRBJ2-7; D possibly uses TRBD1 or TRBD2 (5 bases each). V was shortened by 0 bases and J by 6 bases, with 18 bases between the two germline ends. This CDR3 is 16 amino acids long. Germline CDR1 and CDR2: SGHNT and YENEEA.